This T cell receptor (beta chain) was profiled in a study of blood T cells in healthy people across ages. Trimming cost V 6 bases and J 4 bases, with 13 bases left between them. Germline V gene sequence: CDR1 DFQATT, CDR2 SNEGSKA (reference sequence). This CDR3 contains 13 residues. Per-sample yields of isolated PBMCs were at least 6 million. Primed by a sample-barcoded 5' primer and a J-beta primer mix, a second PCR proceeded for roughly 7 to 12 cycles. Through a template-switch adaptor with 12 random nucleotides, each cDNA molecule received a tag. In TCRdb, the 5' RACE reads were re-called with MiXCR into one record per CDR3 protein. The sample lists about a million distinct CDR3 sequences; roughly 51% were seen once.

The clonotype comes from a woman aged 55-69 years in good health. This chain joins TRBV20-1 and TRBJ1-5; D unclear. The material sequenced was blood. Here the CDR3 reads CSAQVLLNQPQHF. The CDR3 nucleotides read TGCAGTGCCCAAGTTCTACTGAATCAGCCCCAGCATTTT.